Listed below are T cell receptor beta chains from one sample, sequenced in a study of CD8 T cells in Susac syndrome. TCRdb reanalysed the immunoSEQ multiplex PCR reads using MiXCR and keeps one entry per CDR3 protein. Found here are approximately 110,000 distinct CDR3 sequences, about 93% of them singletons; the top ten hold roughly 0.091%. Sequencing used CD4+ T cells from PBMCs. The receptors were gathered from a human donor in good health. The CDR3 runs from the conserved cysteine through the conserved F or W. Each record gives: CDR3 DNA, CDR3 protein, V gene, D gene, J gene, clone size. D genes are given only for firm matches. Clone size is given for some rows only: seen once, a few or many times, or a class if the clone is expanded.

TGCGCCAGCAGCCAAAGGGCCGTGGCGGGAGCTTACGAGCAGTACTTC | CASSQRAVAGAYEQYF | TRBV4-3 | TRBD2 | TRBJ2-7 | .
TGTGCCAGCAGTTACATGGACAGAAATCAGCCCCAGCATTTT | CASSYMDRNQPQHF | TRBV6-6 | . | TRBJ1-5 | .
TGTGCCAGCAGTTACTCGAGTTCTGATACGCAGTATTTT | CASSYSSSDTQYF | TRBV6-6 | . | TRBJ2-3 | .
TGTGCCAGCGACTCGGCAGCTAGGGGGTATGGCTACACCTTC | CASDSAARGYGYTF | TRBV2 | . | TRBJ1-2 | .
TGCGCCAGCGGCACAGGGGGTGAGCAGTTCTTC | CASGTGGEQFF | TRBV5-1 | TRBD1 | TRBJ2-1 | .
TGTGCCAGCAAATGGCTCGGCGGGAGGACGGGAGATACGCAGTATTTT | CASKWLGGRTGDTQYF | TRBV2 | TRBD2 | TRBJ2-3 | .
TGCAGTGCTAGACAACAGTACAATCAGCCCCAGCATTTT | CSARQQYNQPQHF | TRBV20-1 | . | TRBJ1-5 | .
TGTGCCAGCAGTGAAGCGTTGGACGGCCGCGTGGAGACCCAGTACTTC | CASSEALDGRVETQYF | TRBV6-1 | . | TRBJ2-5 | .
TGTGCCAGCAGCTTACCGTCGGGTCCCTACGAGCAGTACTTC | CASSLPSGPYEQYF | TRBV7-8 | . | TRBJ2-7 | .
TGTGCCAGTGGGAGCAACGGCTATGGCTACACCTTC | CASGSNGYGYTF | TRBV12-3/TRBV12-4 | . | TRBJ1-2 | .
TGTGCCATCAGTGAGTCGAGGGACTACAACAATGAGCAGTTCTTC | CAISESRDYNNEQFF | TRBV10-3 | TRBD2 | TRBJ2-1 | .
TGTGCCACCAGCCTGGCGGGACGCAATGAGCAGTTCTTC | CATSLAGRNEQFF | TRBV15 | . | TRBJ2-1 | .
TGTGCCAGCAGCTTAACAGGGCTCACTGAAGCTTTCTTT | CASSLTGLTEAFF | TRBV7-9 | . | TRBJ1-1 | .
TGTGCCAGCAGCTTTGCAGTAGCGGGGCAAGAGACCCAGTACTTC | CASSFAVAGQETQYF | TRBV5-6 | TRBD2 | TRBJ2-5 | .
TGTGCCAGCTCACTCGGCAGGGTGAGAAACGAGCAGTACTTC | CASSLGRVRNEQYF | TRBV12-3/TRBV12-4 | . | TRBJ2-7 | .
TGTGCCAGCTCACCCGACAGATTAACCGGTGGCTACACCTTC | CASSPDRLTGGYTF | TRBV18 | . | TRBJ1-2 | once
TGCGCCAGCAGCTCGGCCGCGATCCAAGAGACCCAGTACTTC | CASSSAAIQETQYF | TRBV5-1 | . | TRBJ2-5 | .
TGTGCCAGCTCTACCAAGGGACAGACTAATGAAAAACTGTTTTTT | CASSTKGQTNEKLFF | TRBV2 | TRBD1 | TRBJ1-4 | .
TGTGCCAGCAATCGTCGAAAGGGGAGCCATTCCGGAGAGACCCAGTACTTC | CASNRRKGSHSGETQYF | TRBV13 | . | TRBJ2-5 | .
TGTGCCAGCAACCCCGGTAGGAGCGGGAGGGCCCTCGGAGAGACCCAGTACTTC | CASNPGRSGRALGETQYF | TRBV7-6 | TRBD2 | TRBJ2-5 | .
TGTGCCAGCCGATCTGGACAGTTCCTAAACACTGAAGCTTTCTTT | CASRSGQFLNTEAFF | TRBV18 | . | TRBJ1-1 | .
TGTGCCAGCAGCCCACGGGGGGCGGGCCAGAACTCCTACAATGAGCAGTCCTTC | CASSPRGAGQNSYNEQSF | TRBV7-8 | . | TRBJ2-1 | .
TGTGCCAGCAGGGATAGTAGCGGGAGATCCTACGAGCAGTACTTC | CASRDSSGRSYEQYF | TRBV7-9 | TRBD2 | TRBJ2-7 | once
TGCGCCAGCAGCTTTGGTGGGGGCACAGATACGCAGTATTTT | CASSFGGGTDTQYF | TRBV5-1 | . | TRBJ2-3 | .
TGTGCCAGCAGTTCCCCTCTTGAAAAACTGTTTTTT | CASSSPLEKLFF | TRBV12-3/TRBV12-4 | . | TRBJ1-4 | .
TGCAGCGTTGAAGTTCTCGGGAACACTGAAGCTTTCTTT | CSVEVLGNTEAFF | TRBV29-1 | . | TRBJ1-1 | .
TGTGCCAGCAGCGCGGACGGGTCTACCGAGCAGTACTTC | CASSADGSTEQYF | TRBV7-2 | . | TRBJ2-7 | .
TGTGCCAGCAGCCCACAAGCGGGAGAGTACAATGAGCAGTTCTTC | CASSPQAGEYNEQFF | TRBV7-9 | TRBD2 | TRBJ2-1 | .
TGTGCCAGCAGCCCGATGGTGAACACTGAAGCTTTCTTT | CASSPMVNTEAFF | TRBV6-1 | . | TRBJ1-1 | .
TGTGCCTGGAGGGCTAGCGGGAGTCGTCCCGAGCAGTACTTC | CAWRASGSRPEQYF | TRBV30 | TRBD2 | TRBJ2-7 | .
TGTGCCAGCAGCCAACTAGCGGGAACCGGGGAGCTGTTTTTT | CASSQLAGTGELFF | TRBV3-1 | TRBD2 | TRBJ2-2 | .
TGCAGTGCTAGTGGCCTAGAGAGCTCCTACAATGAGCAGTTCTTC | CSASGLESSYNEQFF | TRBV20-1 | . | TRBJ2-1 | .
TGTGCCTGGAGGGAGACAGGGGAGGACGGCTACACCTTC | CAWRETGEDGYTF | TRBV30 | TRBD1 | TRBJ1-2 | .
TGTGCCAGCTCACCACAAGCTAGCGTTAGCTCCTACAATGAGCAGTTCTTC | CASSPQASVSSYNEQFF | TRBV18 | . | TRBJ2-1 | .
TGCAGTGCTAGAGACCTAGGACTAGCGGGATACGAGCAGTACTTC | CSARDLGLAGYEQYF | TRBV20-1 | TRBD2 | TRBJ2-7 | .
TGTGCCAGCAGCTTTTCCAGCCCTGGGGTCCAAGAGACCCAGTACTTC | CASSFSSPGVQETQYF | TRBV7-2 | . | TRBJ2-5 | .
TGTGCCAGCAGTGACCGGGACACTAATGAAAAACTGTTTTTT | CASSDRDTNEKLFF | TRBV25-1 | . | TRBJ1-4 | .
TGTGCCAGCAGCGTAGAACCTACTAGCAACGAGCAGTACTTC | CASSVEPTSNEQYF | TRBV9 | . | TRBJ2-7 | .
TGTGCCTGGAGTGGGGCTGGCAGCTCCTACGAGCAGTACTTC | CAWSGAGSSYEQYF | TRBV30 | . | TRBJ2-7 | .
TGTGCCAGCAGCGTAAAGACTAGCGGGGCTTACGAGCAGTACTTC | CASSVKTSGAYEQYF | TRBV7-2 | TRBD2 | TRBJ2-7 | .
TGCGCCAGCAGCTTGGAGGGACGCAAGGATGGCTACACCTTC | CASSLEGRKDGYTF | TRBV5-1 | . | TRBJ1-2 | .
TGCAGCGTTGCGACAGGGACTAACACCGGGGAGCTGTTTTTT | CSVATGTNTGELFF | TRBV29-1 | . | TRBJ2-2 | once
TGCGCCAGCAGCCGGCCCGACAGGGCCGGGGAGCTGTTTTTT | CASSRPDRAGELFF | TRBV5-1 | TRBD1 | TRBJ2-2 | .
TGCGCCAGCAGGGCGCCGGGGGTTGGTTATGGCTACACCTTC | CASRAPGVGYGYTF | TRBV5-1 | . | TRBJ1-2 | .
TGTGCCAGTCGGAGTACACTAGCGGGAGGCATCAATGAGCAGTTCTTC | CASRSTLAGGINEQFF | TRBV19 | TRBD2 | TRBJ2-1 | .
TGCAGTGCTCAACTAGCGGGAGGGGAGACCCAGTACTTC | CSAQLAGGETQYF | TRBV20-1 | TRBD2 | TRBJ2-5 | .
TGCGCCAGCAGCTTGCGGGGCAGCTCCTCTCATGGCTACACCTTC | CASSLRGSSSHGYTF | TRBV5-1 | . | TRBJ1-2 | .
TGTGCCAGCAGCTCGCTGGGAACAGGTTACATGAACACTGAAGCTTTCTTT | CASSSLGTGYMNTEAFF | TRBV21-1 | . | TRBJ1-1 | .
TGCGCCAGCAGTCAAAAGGTATCTAGCGGAACGAACTCCTACAATGAGCAGTTCTTC | CASSQKVSSGTNSYNEQFF | TRBV23-1 | TRBD2 | TRBJ2-1 | once
TGCAGCGTTCCGGTTGCGGGGGTCGATGAGCAGTTCTTC | CSVPVAGVDEQFF | TRBV29-1 | TRBD2 | TRBJ2-1 | .
TGTGCCAGCAGCTCAGGACTTGTCACAGATACGCAGTATTTT | CASSSGLVTDTQYF | TRBV5-6 | . | TRBJ2-3 | once
TGTGCCAGCAGCCCCCCCGGTGGCGGAAACACTGAAGCTTTCTTT | CASSPPGGGNTEAFF | TRBV7-9 | . | TRBJ1-1 | .
TGTGCCAGCAGCTTGGAGCATAAGCGATCCACCGGGGAGCTGTTTTTT | CASSLEHKRSTGELFF | TRBV5-4 | . | TRBJ2-2 | .